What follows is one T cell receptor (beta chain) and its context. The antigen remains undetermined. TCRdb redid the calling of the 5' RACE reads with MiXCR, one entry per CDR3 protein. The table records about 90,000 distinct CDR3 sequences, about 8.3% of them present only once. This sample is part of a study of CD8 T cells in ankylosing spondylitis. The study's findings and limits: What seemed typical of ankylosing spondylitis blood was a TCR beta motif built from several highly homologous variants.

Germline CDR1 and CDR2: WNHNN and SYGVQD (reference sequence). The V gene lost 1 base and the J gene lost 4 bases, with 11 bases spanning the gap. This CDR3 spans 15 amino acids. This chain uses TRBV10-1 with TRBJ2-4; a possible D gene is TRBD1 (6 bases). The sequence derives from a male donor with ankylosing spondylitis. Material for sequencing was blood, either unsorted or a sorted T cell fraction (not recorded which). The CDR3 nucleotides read TGCGCCAGCAGTGAGTACGGGACACAGAAAAACATTCAGTACTTC. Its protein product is CASSEYGTQKNIQYF.